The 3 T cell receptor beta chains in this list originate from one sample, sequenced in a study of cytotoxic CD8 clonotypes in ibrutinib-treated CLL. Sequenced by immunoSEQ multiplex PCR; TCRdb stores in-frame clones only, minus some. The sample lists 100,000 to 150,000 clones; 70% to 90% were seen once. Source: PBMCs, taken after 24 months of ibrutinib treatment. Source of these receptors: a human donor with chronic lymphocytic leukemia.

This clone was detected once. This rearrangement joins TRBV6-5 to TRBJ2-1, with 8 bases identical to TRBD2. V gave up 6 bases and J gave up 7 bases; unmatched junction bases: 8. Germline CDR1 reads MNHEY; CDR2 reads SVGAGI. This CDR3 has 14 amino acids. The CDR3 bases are TGTGCCAGCAGCCAGGGGACTAGACGAAATGAGCAGTTCTTC. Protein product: CASSQGTRRNEQFF.

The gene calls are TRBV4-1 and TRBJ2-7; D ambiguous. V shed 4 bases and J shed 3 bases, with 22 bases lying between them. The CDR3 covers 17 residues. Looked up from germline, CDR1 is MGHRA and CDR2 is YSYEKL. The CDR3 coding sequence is TGCGCCAGCAGCCCAACCTCCTTATCTTCGCAGTACTACGAGCAGTACTTC. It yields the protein CASSPTSLSSQYYEQYF.

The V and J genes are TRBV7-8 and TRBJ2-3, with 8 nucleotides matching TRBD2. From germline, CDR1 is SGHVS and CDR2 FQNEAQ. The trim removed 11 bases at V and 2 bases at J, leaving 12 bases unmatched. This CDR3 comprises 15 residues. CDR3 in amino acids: CALAVTGGPTDTQYF. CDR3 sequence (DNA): TGTGCCTTAGCGGTCACGGGAGGGCCCACAGATACGCAGTATTTT.